This T cell receptor beta chain stems from a study of graft-versus-host responses after intestinal transplantation (dated by TCRdb to 2020 to 2022). About the investigation overall: The transplants that recipients received were multivisceral, liver-intestinal, or isolated intestinal. Donor T cell macrochimerism was defined as a peak of at least 4% donor T cells among recipient peripheral blood mononuclear cells. To identify alloreactive clones, pre-transplant mixed lymphocyte reaction products were sequenced and then compared with unstimulated pre-transplant donor and recipient T cells. Bulk TCR-beta CDR3 sequencing was used to track graft-versus-host and host-versus-graft alloreactive T cell clones in the graft, circulation and bone marrow after intestinal transplantation. Of the 20 to 25 intestinal transplant recipients enrolled in the cohort, one of whom was a retransplant, 3 patients without pretransplant specimens were excluded. All recipients received anti-thymocyte globulin induction followed by maintenance tacrolimus and steroids for approximately 3 years. Instead of going to the commercial service, samples from a few later patients were sequenced in-house on an Illumina MiSeq and processed with MiXCR.

Study-level results and caveats: Early after transplant, declines in HvG clones were associated with peak levels of circulating GvH clones. In the allografts of patients with donor T cell macrochimerism, GvH to HvG T cell clonal ratios were high. Conclusions were limited by the relatively low number and heterogeneity of intestinal transplant patients. GvH clones were detected in recipient bone marrow, and some appeared earlier in ileal mucosa or blood, consistent with an intestinal mucosal origin.

Bone marrow was aspirated after transplant from the posterior iliac crest or another site chosen by the physician. Receptors were amplified or captured by the immunoSEQ multiplex PCR assay. Adaptive Biotechnologies carried out high-throughput TCR-beta CDR3 sequencing of genomic DNA for most patients. The authors' analysis ran thus. TCR sequencing data were retrieved from Adaptive's ImmunoSEQ software for some 19 patients, whereas a few other patients were processed with MiXCR and VDJtools. CDR3 nucleotide sequences shared between donor and recipient were removed because their origin could not be assigned. To count as alloreactive, a clone needed at least 2-fold expansion over unstimulated cells and a minimum CFSE-low frequency of 0.002% (template counts) or 0.001% (read counts). Clones detected in sequenced pre-transplant spleen, lymph node, or MLR CFSE-low populations of the donor or recipient were defined as mappable. The cumulative frequency of alloreactive clones was calculated as a percentage of all sequences, weighted by copy number. The table comes from immuneACCESS by way of TCRdb, which keeps in-frame sequences with V and J called. Part of the clones is missing from these tables; in studies checked, under half for an unresolved V gene and the rest for unknown reasons. V and J calls and clone size are given by that table; D and trimming were obtained from the DNA. The sample profile shows approximately 14,000 clones; 87% of them were found once. The ten largest clones take up over 6.5% of the sample.

The CDR3 starts with the cysteine, ends with the phenylalanine, and has 16 residues. The entry retains the CDR3 DNA only, 48 bases that are in frame from base 1. Sequences MNHEY (CDR1) and SMNVEV (CDR2) are obtained from the germline V gene (reference sequence). The junction shows trimming of 6 bases on V and 5 bases on J, and the gene matches do not reach 13 bases of it. In regard to this clone: Its antigen remains unidentified. The input lacks base qualities; no much larger clone sits a single base away.

The TCR was taken from a human patient who received an intestinal transplant, so some T cells may come from the graft donor. The chain is encoded by TRBV27 joined to TRBJ2-5; 9 nucleotides in the junction match TRBD1. The sample here was bone marrow, taken roughly 4 months after intestinal transplantation. The CDR3 region: CASREAGTGIRETQYF. The nucleotide sequence is given as TGTGCCAGCAGAGAAGCCGGGACAGGGATCAGGGAGACCCAGTACTTC.